The entry that follows covers one TCR beta chain sequence. Its specificity is not known. Germline V lookup: CDR1 PRHDT, CDR2 FYEKMQ (reference sequence). V was pared by 1 base and J by 0 bases, with 7 bases of the junction left unmatched. The CDR3 has 17 amino acids. This record belongs to a study of early T cells in non-severe SARS-CoV-2 infection. The wider study: The input, bulk RNA from unsorted whole blood, was sequenced, and chains were unpaired. Findings and caveats of the study: Anti-spike CD8 responses were favored in VDJdb matching, and private and CD4 specificities were missed.

The library protocol tagged individual cDNA molecules with unique molecular identifiers. TCRdb redid the calling of the 5' RACE reads with MiXCR, one entry per CDR3 protein. The sample records 30,000 to 40,000 distinct CDR3 sequences, around 6.8% being singletons. The TCR originated in an adult who was a healthcare worker with PCR-confirmed SARS-CoV-2 infection or an uninfected control (not recorded which). Sequenced material: whole blood, taken at baseline. The rearrangement uses TRBV13 and TRBJ2-7, with 9 nucleotides matching TRBD2. CDR3 region: CASSLVREGLSSYEQYF. The CDR3 DNA reads TGTGCCAGCAGCTTAGTGCGGGAGGGCCTCAGCTCCTACGAGCAGTACTTC.